One sample yielded the 9 T cell receptor beta chains listed below, sequenced in a study of molecular identifiers for immune sequencing clone quantification. Via MiXCR, TCRdb re-called the PCR reads, giving one row per CDR3 protein. This table holds 490,000 or so distinct CDR3 sequences, roughly 26% found once. The material sequenced was naive CD8+ T cells from blood, with Jurkat cell RNA spiked in. Subset defined: FACS-sorted CD8+CD4-CCR7+CD45RA+ naive T cells. Every receptor here comes from a human donor in good health. Some libraries in this study had Jurkat cell RNA spiked in.

Only a few counts were recorded for this clonotype. The chain joins TRBV6-1 to TRBJ2-5; 10 nucleotides agree with TRBD1. Trimming at V came to 6 bases and at J to 5 bases, leaving 12 bases not matched to a gene. The CDR3 runs to 16 residues. The germline V gene encodes CDR1 MNHNS and CDR2 SASEGT. The CDR3 sequence: CASSEDATGGWETQYF. DNA for the CDR3: TGTGCCAGCAGCGAGGACGCGACAGGGGGCTGGGAGACCCAGTACTTC.

This clonotype turned up a few times. DNA for the CDR3: TGTGCCAGCAGATGGACAGGGTACTCTGGGGCCAACGTCCTGACTTTC. The encoded protein is CASRWTGYSGANVLTF. The chain links TRBV6-5 to TRBJ2-6; 8 bases line up with TRBD1. After removal of 6 bases from V and 0 bases from J, the junction contained 4 bases not matched to a gene. This CDR3 has 16 amino acids. CDR1 and CDR2 (germline): MNHEY, SVGAGI.

About this clonotype itself: This may be a read error, as it is one base from a much larger clone. The genes are TRBV29-1 and TRBJ2-2; D is ambiguous. The CDR3 is made up of 13 amino acids. Germline CDR1 and CDR2: SQVTM and ANQGSEA. The CDR3 region has the DNA TGCAGCGCTGAAGGCCAGTACACCGGGGAGCTGTTTTTT. This sequence encodes CSAEGQYTGELFF.

This clonotype turned up a few times. CDR3 in DNA: TGTGCCAGCAGCTTAAAAGCCGTTACCTACAATGAGCAGTTCTTC. Translating gives CASSLKAVTYNEQFF. V and J are TRBV13 and TRBJ2-1; D not resolved. The V end was cut by 2 bases, the J end by 2 bases, with 10 bases between. CDR3 length: 15 amino acids. The germline gives CDR1 PRHDT, CDR2 FYEKMQ (reference sequence).

The rearrangement joins TRBV3-1 to TRBJ2-2; 8 nucleotides agree with TRBD2. In germline, CDR1 is LGHDT, CDR2 YNNKEL (reference sequence). CDR3 size: 15 residues. V lost 1 base and J lost 8; bases outside the gene matches: 6. CDR3 in amino acids: CASSQGQRGSGELFF. The CDR3 DNA reads as TGTGCCAGCAGCCAAGGACAGCGGGGGTCAGGGGAGCTGTTTTTT.

The chain is built from TRBV6-2 or TRBV6-3 and TRBJ2-2, with TRBD1 matching over 7 bases. The CDR3 loop spans 19 amino acids. Germline V gene data show CDR1 as MNHEY and CDR2 as SVGEGT. J gave up 7 bases and V 7 bases, and 24 bases lay outside the gene matches. The CDR3, as DNA: TGTGCCAGCACCCCGACCGACAGGGACCTTCTCGTTCGTGGCGGGGAGCTGTTTTTT. As protein: CASTPTDRDLLVRGGELFF.

The chain joins TRBV28 to TRBJ1-4, with 7 bases aligning to TRBD1. V lost 6 bases, J lost 0 bases, and 13 bases stayed unmatched. The germline CDR1 and CDR2 sequences are MDHEN and SYDVKM. This CDR3 is 18 amino acids long. The CDR3 DNA reads as TGTGCCAGCAGGCGCCGGGGACAGAACTTACCAACTAATGAAAAACTGTTTTTT. Translated: CASRRRGQNLPTNEKLFF.

With respect to this clonotype: A much more abundant neighbour one base away suggests this may be a read error. This is likely a read error, given that the CDR3 carries no conserved phenylalanine or tryptophan at its end. V gene TRBV30 combines with J gene TRBJ2-3; 14 bases match TRBD2. The CDR3 has 15 amino acids. The germline gives CDR1 GTSNPN, CDR2 SVGIG (reference sequence). Trimming removed 8 bases from V and 5 bases from J; junction bases left unmatched: 9. The CDR3 coding sequence is TGTGCCGGGTGGGGGACTAGCGGGGGTCAAGATACGCAGTATTCT. Amino acids: CAGWGTSGGQDTQYS.

As for this clonotype: A much bigger clone sits one base away, suggesting this may be a read error. The chain links TRBV4-3 to TRBJ1-5, with D possibly being TRBD1 (5 bases). The CDR3 is 16 residues long. CDR1 and CDR2 from the germline V gene are LGHNA and YSLEER. The CDR3 protein is CASGQSRDGSNQPQHF. CDR3 DNA: TGCGCCAGCGGCCAATCCCGGGACGGTAGCAATCAGCCCCAGCATTTT.